Below are 8 T cell receptor beta chains sequenced from a single sample in a study of patients and donors after allogeneic stem cell transplantation. In TCRdb, the RT-PCR reads were re-called with MiXCR into one record per CDR3 protein. The sample contains roughly 960,000 distinct CDR3 sequences, about a sixth of which appear only once. The sample taken for sequencing was blood, either unsorted or a sorted T cell fraction (not recorded which). Receptors originate from a human donor who was either an allogeneic HSCT recipient or a stem cell or donor lymphocyte infusion donor (not recorded which). It is not recorded whose cells these are; they may come from a transplant donor.

This clonotype was seen more than once but under ten times. This rearrangement joins TRBV7-8 to TRBJ1-2; D is unresolved. Germline V gene sequence: CDR1 SGHVS, CDR2 FQNEAQ. The CDR3 spans 15 residues. V gave up 3 bases and J gave up 0 bases, with 11 bases separating them. CDR3 DNA sequence: TGTGCCAGCAGCTTTGGGCAGCCCCCTAACTATGGCTACACCTTC. Its protein product is CASSFGQPPNYGYTF.

CDR3 nucleotides: TGTGCCAGCAGCCCACAGAAAAGTGCTAACACTGAAGCTTTCTTT. Translated: CASSPQKSANTEAFF. The rearrangement links TRBV9 to TRBJ1-1; no firm D call. Germline CDR1 is SGDLS and CDR2 is YYNGEE. This CDR3 region has 15 residues. V lost 4 bases and J lost 2, with 15 bases in between.

This CDR3 reads CASSLVSASYNEQFF. CDR3 nucleotides: TGTGCCAGCAGCTTAGTTAGCGCATCCTACAATGAGCAGTTCTTC. The chain has TRBV13 and TRBJ2-1, with D possibly being TRBD2 (5 bases). Germline CDR1 is PRHDT and CDR2 is FYEKMQ (reference sequence). The germline V and J ends were trimmed by 1 base and 1 base, with 8 bases remaining between them. There are 15 residues in the CDR3.

This clonotype has more than one count but fewer than ten. The V and J genes are TRBV6-5 and TRBJ1-2; a possible D gene is TRBD1 (6 bases). The germline gives CDR1 MNHEY, CDR2 SVGAGI. The V gene lost 0 bases and the J gene lost 8 bases, with 16 bases spanning the gap. The CDR3 totals 15 residues. The CDR3 DNA follows: TGTGCCAGCAGTTACTCACAATACAGGGAGGTCGGCTACACCTTC. This encodes CASSYSQYREVGYTF.

This rearrangement joins TRBV12-3 or TRBV12-4 to TRBJ1-2; 10 nucleotides line up with TRBD1. With 6 bases clipped from V and 4 bases from J, the junction kept 8 bases outside the gene matches. This CDR3 contains 15 residues. This chain's CDR3 is CASSPGTGAPYGYTF. The CDR3 DNA reads as TGTGCCAGCAGCCCCGGGACAGGGGCGCCCTATGGCTACACCTTC.

Written as DNA, the CDR3 is TGTGCCACTCAAAGCGGGAGTTTTGTAGAGACCCAGTACTTC. Residues: CATQSGSFVETQYF. The chain joins TRBV24-1 to TRBJ2-5, with 8 nucleotides matching TRBD2. This CDR3 is built from 14 residues. V trimming: 10 bases; J trimming: 4 bases; junction bases outside the gene matches: 10. CDR1 and CDR2 (germline): KGHDR, SFDVKD.

This clonotype occurred a few times. V usage is TRBV6-5 and J usage is TRBJ1-2; tentative D call: TRBD1 (5 bases). Germline assignment: CDR1 MNHEY and CDR2 SVGAGI. V gave up 3 bases and J gave up 4 bases, with 21 bases separating them. The CDR3 runs 17 residues. CDR3 region: CASSYGGGAKLAYGYTF. In DNA, the CDR3 is TGTGCCAGCAGTTATGGGGGGGGTGCGAAATTAGCCTATGGCTACACCTTC.

This clonotype was seen more than once but under ten times. The V and J genes are TRBV4-3 and TRBJ1-3; no clear D. V was pared by 4 bases and J by 3 bases, with 10 bases between. CDR1 is LGHNA and CDR2 is YSLEER in the germline V gene. The CDR3 runs 14 residues. The CDR3: CASSLSVGGNTIYF. CDR3 nucleotide sequence: TGCGCCAGCAGCCTCTCGGTCGGTGGAAACACCATATATTTT.